This TCR beta chain was captured in a study of T cell responses to AZD1222 COVID-19 vaccine. Produced via immunoSEQ multiplex PCR; TCRdb's table is partial and in-frame only. Here the sample spans 200,000 or so clones, around 93% being singletons. Study results and limitations: When two AZD1222 doses had been given, Spike-specific TCR breadth and depth rose.

As concerns this clone: Its antigen is not known.

This specimen was peripheral blood, taken on day 0 of AZD1222 vaccination. The TCR originated in an adult in good health.

For the CDR3, the DNA is TGCGCCAGCAGCTTGGGGACGCTCAATCAGCCCCAGCATTTT. Translated: CASSLGTLNQPQHF. The rearrangement links TRBV5-1 to TRBJ1-5; D call uncertain. Trimming removed 0 bases at V and 3 bases at J, with 7 bases between. Germline V lookup: CDR1 SGHRS, CDR2 YFSETQ. The CDR3 length is 14 residues.